What follows describes a single TCR beta chain. Both 60 Vbeta primers and 13 Jbeta primers went into the PCR. Method: immunoSEQ multiplex PCR; TCRdb's copy keeps in-frame clones and lacks some. Here the sample spans 150,000 to 200,000 clones, about four fifths being singletons. Germline trimming cut 3 bases from V and 5 bases from J; bases unmatched to any gene: 6. The CDR3 loop spans 15 amino acids. Per germline, CDR1 SGHRS and CDR2 YFSETQ. These data belong to a study of cytomegalovirus exposure and HLA in healthy donors. This sequence was found in a woman younger than 45 in good health and CMV-seropositive. The rearrangement links TRBV5-1 to TRBJ2-1, with 9 bases fitting TRBD1. Sequenced: PBMCs. Written as DNA, the CDR3 is TGCGCCAGCAGCTATGGGACAGGGTGGGACAATGAGCAGTTCTTC. Encoded protein: CASSYGTGWDNEQFF. The full variable domain, with the rest looked up from reference TRBV5-1 and TRBJ2-1, is KAGVTQTPRYLIKTRGQQVTLSCSPISGHRSVSWYQQTPGQGLQFLFEYFSETQRNKGNFPGRFSGRQFSNSRSEMNVSTLELGDSALYLCASSYGTGWDNEQFFGPGTRLTVL.